A single sample is the source of the 3 T cell receptor beta chains below, sequenced in a study of T-cell reconstitution after alpha-beta-depleted transplantation in children. The library targeted TCRbeta and was prepared with unique molecular identifiers. TCRdb recomputed calls from the PCR reads with MiXCR, one row per CDR3 protein. This table has approximately 500,000 distinct CDR3 sequences, over 9.5% appearing once. This specimen consisted of PBMCs, obtained before TCRalphabeta/CD19-depleted stem cell transplant. The receptors were sampled from a child under 10 years old with inherited bone marrow failure, due to receive a stem cell transplant.

The rearrangement joins TRBV7-9 to TRBJ2-7, with 7 positions matching TRBD2. V trimming: 1 base; J trimming: 4 bases; junction bases outside the gene matches: 7. The germline V gene encodes CDR1 SEHNR and CDR2 FQNEAQ (reference sequence). The CDR3 spans 15 residues. CDR3 amino acids: CASSLGGLPFYEQYF. CDR3 bases: TGTGCCAGCAGCTTAGGGGGACTACCATTTTACGAGCAGTACTTC.

This clonotype occurred many times. The rearrangement links TRBV20-1 to TRBJ2-2, with 10 bases lining up with TRBD2. V was clipped by 6 bases and J by 1 base; unmatched bases: 8. Germline lookup yields CDR1 DFQATT and CDR2 SNEGSKA (reference sequence). The CDR3 is 16 amino acids. The DNA of the CDR3 is TGCAGTGCCTACGGACTAGCGGAGAAGAACACCGGGGAGCTGTTTTTT. Protein product: CSAYGLAEKNTGELFF.

The rearrangement uses TRBV7-2 and TRBJ2-6; 12 bases map to TRBD2. V gave up 10 bases and J gave up 2 bases; unmatched junction bases: 3. There are 15 residues in the CDR3. Germline-derived CDR1 and CDR2 are SGHTA and FQGNSA. The CDR3 region has the DNA TGTGCCACCTCTAGCGGGAGGGCTGGGGCCAACGTCCTGACTTTC. Its protein is CATSSGRAGANVLTF.